This entry features one TCR beta chain sequence. Its antigen remains unknown. The sample is drawn from a study of T cell responses to AZD1222 COVID-19 vaccine. Study observations and caveats: Spike-wide coverage was observed for vaccine-associated CD4 TCRs, with dominant responses at 160-218 and 743-854. Females outnumbered males among donors, who were mostly white British; clonal diversity was possibly underestimated. The study reported that nearly half of spike-specific TCRs target unmutated variant regions.

The CDR3 loop spans 13 amino acids. Trimming took off 2 bases at V and 3 bases at J, with 8 bases between the two ends. Germline V lookup: CDR1 LNHDA, CDR2 SQIVND (reference sequence). Assay used: immunoSEQ multiplex PCR; TCRdb lists only in-frame clones, some missing. The sample has about 92,000 clones, about nine tenths seen once. The chain carries TRBV19 and TRBJ2-7; D uncertain. The input for sequencing was peripheral blood, taken on day 0 of AZD1222 vaccination. The receptor was derived from an adult in good health. The CDR3 nucleotides read TGTGCCAGTAGTATAAGGCTCTTCTACGAGCAGTACTTC. It encodes CASSIRLFYEQYF.